One and the same sample provided the 17 T cell receptor beta chains below, sequenced in a study of cytomegalovirus exposure and HLA in healthy donors. 60 Vbeta and 13 Jbeta primers were used in PCR. The repertoire was sequenced with immunoSEQ multiplex PCR; TCRdb's copy has only in-frame clones and lacks some. This table holds about 160,000 clones, 80% found once. The source material was PBMCs. The receptor set was obtained from a woman in her fifties or sixties in good health and CMV-seropositive.

V usage is TRBV10-3 and J usage is TRBJ2-6; TRBD1 matches at 8 bases. With 2 bases clipped from V and 2 bases from J, the junction kept 5 bases outside the gene matches. Looked up from germline, CDR1 is ENHRY and CDR2 is SYGVKD. This CDR3 region has 17 residues. The CDR3 loop reads CAISEKAGGAGANVLTF. CDR3 coding DNA: TGTGCCATCAGTGAGAAGGCAGGGGGCGCTGGGGCCAACGTCCTGACTTTC.

J is TRBJ1-3 and V is TRBV9, with 11 positions matching TRBD1. The germline gives CDR1 SGDLS, CDR2 YYNGEE. Trimming cost V 3 bases and J 0 bases; bases outside gene matches: 8. The CDR3 runs 18 residues. The CDR3 protein is CASSGAGQGVFSGNTIYF. Here the CDR3 DNA reads TGTGCCAGCAGCGGGGCGGGACAGGGGGTTTTCTCTGGAAACACCATATATTTT.

The chain combines TRBV29-1 with TRBJ2-7, with TRBD2 matching 12 bases. This CDR3 spans 14 amino acids. V lost 6 bases to trimming and J lost 2 bases; unmatched junction nucleotides: 5. CDR1 and CDR2 (germline): SQVTM, ANQGSEA. The CDR3 loop reads CSVKRTSGAYEQYF. In DNA, the CDR3 is TGCAGCGTCAAGAGGACTAGCGGGGCCTACGAGCAGTACTTC.

The V gene is TRBV6-6, the J gene TRBJ1-4; D not certain. Germline CDR1 is MNHNY and CDR2 is SVGAGI (reference sequence). Trimming cost V 10 bases and J 8 bases, with 14 bases left between them. The CDR3 loop spans 12 amino acids. The CDR3 nucleotides are TGTGCCACCGAGAAGGGAGGCGAAAAACTGTTTTTT. This encodes CATEKGGEKLFF.

The CDR3 DNA reads TGCAGCGCCTTGGGAGGTGGGAGAAGCTCCTACGAGCAGTACTTC. Translating it yields CSALGGGRSSYEQYF. V is TRBV29-1 and J is TRBJ2-7; tentative D call: TRBD2 (6 bases). The CDR3 is made up of 15 amino acids. Trimming left V 7 bases short and J 0 bases short, with 19 bases between. Germline assignment: CDR1 SQVTM and CDR2 ANQGSEA.

The CDR3 is CASSSGVPTEAFF. CDR3 DNA: TGTGCCAGCAGCTCCGGGGTGCCCACTGAAGCTTTCTTT. The rearrangement links TRBV7-6 to TRBJ1-1; D not certain. CDR1 is SGHVS and CDR2 is FNYEAQ in the germline V gene. Trimming removed 4 bases at V and 4 bases at J, with 10 bases between. This CDR3 is 13 amino acids long.

This clone was detected only once. The chain links TRBV9 to TRBJ2-3; 9 positions agree with TRBD2. The CDR3 is made up of 15 amino acids. V shed 0 bases, J shed 1 base, and the junction held 0 bases outside the gene matches. CDR1 SGDLS and CDR2 YYNGEE come from the germline V gene. In nucleotides, the CDR3 is TGTGCCAGCAGCGTAGCTAGCGGGGGCACAGATACGCAGTATTTT. Translating it yields CASSVASGGTDTQYF.

CDR3 DNA sequence: TGCGCCAGCAGGCAGGGGGCCGGTCAGCCCCAGCATTTT. Translating it yields CASRQGAGQPQHF. The V call is TRBV5-1, the J call TRBJ1-5, with 8 positions matching TRBD1. Germline values: CDR1 SGHRS, CDR2 YFSETQ. Trimming took 5 bases from V and 6 from J; bases not matched to a gene: 4. The CDR3 has 13 residues.

This clone came up a few times. The chain employs TRBV4-3 and TRBJ2-3, with 10 bases lining up with TRBD2. The J segment lost 15 bases and the V segment lost 0 bases, leaving 6 bases of the junction unmatched. In germline, CDR1 is LGHNA, CDR2 YSLEER. There are 13 residues in the CDR3. DNA of the CDR3: TGCGCCAGCAGCCAAGATCAGCGGGAGGGCGAATATTTT. Encoded protein: CASSQDQREGEYF.

In this sample, this clone turned up a few times. The genes are TRBV7-8 and TRBJ2-2; TRBD2 matches at 7 bases. The CDR3 has 17 amino acids. Trimming took 2 bases from V and 2 from J; bases not matched to a gene: 8. CDR1 is SGHVS, CDR2 FQNEAQ, per germline. DNA for the CDR3: TGTGCCAGCAGCTTATTCGGGCTAGCGGCAAACACCGGGGAGCTGTTTTTT. This translates into CASSLFGLAANTGELFF.

This chain links TRBV7-6 with TRBJ2-3; 7 bases align to TRBD1. Germline V gives CDR1 SGHVS, CDR2 FNYEAQ. J was trimmed by 3 bases and V by 1 base; bases with no gene match: 7. The CDR3 extends over 16 amino acids. The CDR3 region is CASSLGSGGGTDTQYF. The CDR3 DNA sequence: TGTGCCAGCAGCTTAGGGTCAGGGGGTGGAACAGATACGCAGTATTTT.

This clone showed up just a few times. The chain is built from TRBV27 and TRBJ1-2, with 9 bases matching TRBD1. Germline V CDR1 and CDR2: MNHEY, SMNVEV (reference sequence). Trimming at V came to 6 bases and at J to 8 bases, leaving 7 bases not matched to a gene. The CDR3 extends over 13 amino acids. The CDR3 DNA reads as TGTGCCAGCAGCCAACAGGGGGCCGACGGCTACACCTTC. Encoded protein: CASSQQGADGYTF.

The chain has TRBV7-2 and TRBJ2-2; D unclear. Germline V CDR1 and CDR2: SGHTA, FQGNSA. V was shortened by 1 base and J by 5 bases, with 14 bases between the two germline ends. CDR3 length equals 16 residues. CDR3: CASSLVPPLRTGELFF. The CDR3 nucleotides read TGTGCCAGCAGCTTAGTGCCTCCACTAAGGACCGGGGAGCTGTTTTTT.

V gene TRBV7-8 combines with J gene TRBJ2-7; TRBD1 matches at 7 bases. With V trimmed by 4 bases and J by 4 bases, 10 bases remained unmatched. The germline CDR1 and CDR2 sequences are SGHVS and FQNEAQ. The length of the CDR3 is 15 residues. The CDR3 protein is CASSSSRDRGYEQYF. The CDR3 DNA reads TGTGCCAGCAGCTCCAGCCGGGACAGAGGTTACGAGCAGTACTTC. Looking up the rest from reference TRBV7-8 and TRBJ2-7 gives the full variable domain: GAGVSQSPRYKVAKRGQDVALRCDPISGHVSLFWYQQALGQGPEFLTYFQNEAQLDKSGLPSDRFFAERPEGSVSTLKIQRTQQEDSAVYLCASSSSRDRGYEQYFGPGTRLTVT.

The chain uses TRBV4-1 and TRBJ2-7; the D gene is possibly TRBD1 (6 bases). CDR3 length: 15 amino acids. Trimming took off 0 bases at V and 6 bases at J, with 15 bases between the two ends. From germline, CDR1 is MGHRA and CDR2 YSYEKL. This chain's CDR3 is CASSQDWPGVSEQYF. CDR3 in DNA: TGCGCCAGCAGCCAAGATTGGCCAGGGGTTTCCGAGCAGTACTTC.

This clone turned up a few times. Here the CDR3 DNA reads TGTGCCAGCAGTTCAGACAGGCTGGGAGAGACCCAGTACTTC. This translates into CASSSDRLGETQYF. The chain couples TRBV6-1 to TRBJ2-5, with D maybe TRBD1 (6 bases). Germline CDR1 and CDR2: MNHNS and SASEGT. V lost 5 bases, J lost 4 bases, and 14 bases lay in between. CDR3 length: 14 amino acids.

The chain links TRBV5-1 to TRBJ2-1, with D hard to call. With 4 bases removed from V and 0 bases from J, the gap between germline ends came to 8 bases. Germline V gene sequence: CDR1 SGHRS, CDR2 YFSETQ. The CDR3 has 14 residues. The chain's CDR3 is CASSPMSSYNEQFF. The CDR3 DNA sequence: TGCGCCAGCAGCCCTATGAGCTCCTACAATGAGCAGTTCTTC.